This TCR beta chain was captured in a study of beta chain features in type 1 diabetes. Whole-study findings and limits: For Type 1 diabetes patients, all four CD4+ subsets carried TCRB CDR3s that were moderately but significantly shorter. More deletions and fewer insertions at VDJ junctions were seen in type 1 diabetes patients.

Sorting based on CD45RO/CCR7/CD25/CD127/CD95/CD27 separated CD4+ naive, central memory, regulatory and stem cell-like memory cells. Per the germline V gene, CDR1 is SGHRS and CDR2 is YFSETQ. This CDR3 is built from 17 residues. Trimming removed 3 bases from V and 2 bases from J, with 20 bases in between. All of the isolated RNA was reverse transcribed, so expressed TCRB transcripts were sequenced. Produced via immunoSEQ multiplex PCR; TCRdb's table is partial and in-frame only. The table records about 700,000 clones, around 15% of them present only once. Note on this clone: The antigen is not known.

Sequences were obtained from naive CD4+ T cells from blood. This TCR was sampled from a man aged 18 to 29 with type 1 diabetes. The chain is built from TRBV5-1 and TRBJ2-5; the D gene is possibly TRBD2 (6 bases). The CDR3 DNA reads TGCGCCAGCAGCTCATCCGCCGGGAGCGCTAATCAAGAGACCCAGTACTTC. It encodes CASSSSAGSANQETQYF.